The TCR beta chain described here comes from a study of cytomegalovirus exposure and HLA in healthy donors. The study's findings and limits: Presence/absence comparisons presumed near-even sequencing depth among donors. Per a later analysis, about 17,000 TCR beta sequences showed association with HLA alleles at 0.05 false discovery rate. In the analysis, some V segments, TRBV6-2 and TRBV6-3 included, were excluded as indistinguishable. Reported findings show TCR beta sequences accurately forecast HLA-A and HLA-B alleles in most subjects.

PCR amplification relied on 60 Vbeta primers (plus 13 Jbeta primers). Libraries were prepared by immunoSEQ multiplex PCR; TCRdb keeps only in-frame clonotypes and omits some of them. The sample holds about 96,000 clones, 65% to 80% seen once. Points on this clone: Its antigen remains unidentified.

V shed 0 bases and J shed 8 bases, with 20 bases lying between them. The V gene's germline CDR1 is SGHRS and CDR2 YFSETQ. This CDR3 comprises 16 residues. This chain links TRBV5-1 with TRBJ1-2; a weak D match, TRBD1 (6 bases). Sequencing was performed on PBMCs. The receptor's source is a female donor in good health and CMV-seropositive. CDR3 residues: CASSLDDRQRREGYTF. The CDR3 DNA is TGCGCCAGCAGCTTGGATGACAGGCAACGTCGAGAAGGCTACACCTTC.